This TCR beta chain was captured by sequencing in a study of beta chain features in type 1 diabetes. Regarding the study as a whole: Reads derived from cDNA could over-represent cells showing high TCR expression. The study notes PCR might favor shorter templates equally in patients and controls. TCRB CDR3s were moderately but significantly shorter in Type 1 diabetes patients in all four CD4+ subsets.

The trim removed 0 bases at V and 5 bases at J, leaving 9 bases unmatched. This CDR3 region has 16 residues. CDR1 is MNHNY, CDR2 SVGAGI, per germline (reference sequence). Purity of each sorted population was above 95%. In regard to this clone: Its antigen remains unknown.

cDNA synthesis used the whole RNA isolate, giving expressed TCRB sequences. Measured with immunoSEQ multiplex PCR; TCRdb has only the in-frame clones, and not every one. The data show around 690,000 clones, 9.5% to 15% seen once. J is TRBJ1-1 and V is TRBV6-6; TRBD1 matches 7 bases. The origin of this receptor is a man younger than 40 with type 1 diabetes. The sample consisted of naive CD4+ T cells from blood. CDR3 amino acids: CASSYSGGRGGTEAFF. As DNA, the CDR3 is TGTGCCAGCAGTTACTCAGGGGGCAGGGGCGGTACTGAAGCTTTCTTT.